This TCR beta chain is from a study of Ad26.COV2.S vaccination and SARS-CoV-2 variants. Broader study findings: Breadth and depth estimates from TCRs may understate total T cell responses.

With regard to this clone: The target antigen is unknown.

Treatment noted: about 20 received Ad26.COV2.S at low or high dose, single or two shots; about 5 received placebo; per-sample allocation not given. The study sampled participants on day 63 after the first vaccine or placebo injection. CDR1 and CDR2 (germline): MDHEN, SYDVKM. The CDR3 spans 15 residues. V lost 6 bases to trimming and J lost 5 bases; unmatched junction nucleotides: 12. Clones were read by immunoSEQ multiplex PCR, and TCRdb kept only the in-frame ones, dropping some. Of around 300,000 clones listed, roughly 90% are singletons. This chain uses TRBV28 with TRBJ1-2, with 7 bases that match TRBD1. This sequence originates from a person aged 18-60 years who received the Ad26.COV2.S COVID-19 vaccine or a placebo. Source: peripheral blood, taken in a trial of Ad26.COV2.S vaccine versus placebo. CDR3 DNA: TGTGCCAGCAGGAATATGGGACAGAGCTTATATGGCTACACCTTC. This encodes CASRNMGQSLYGYTF.